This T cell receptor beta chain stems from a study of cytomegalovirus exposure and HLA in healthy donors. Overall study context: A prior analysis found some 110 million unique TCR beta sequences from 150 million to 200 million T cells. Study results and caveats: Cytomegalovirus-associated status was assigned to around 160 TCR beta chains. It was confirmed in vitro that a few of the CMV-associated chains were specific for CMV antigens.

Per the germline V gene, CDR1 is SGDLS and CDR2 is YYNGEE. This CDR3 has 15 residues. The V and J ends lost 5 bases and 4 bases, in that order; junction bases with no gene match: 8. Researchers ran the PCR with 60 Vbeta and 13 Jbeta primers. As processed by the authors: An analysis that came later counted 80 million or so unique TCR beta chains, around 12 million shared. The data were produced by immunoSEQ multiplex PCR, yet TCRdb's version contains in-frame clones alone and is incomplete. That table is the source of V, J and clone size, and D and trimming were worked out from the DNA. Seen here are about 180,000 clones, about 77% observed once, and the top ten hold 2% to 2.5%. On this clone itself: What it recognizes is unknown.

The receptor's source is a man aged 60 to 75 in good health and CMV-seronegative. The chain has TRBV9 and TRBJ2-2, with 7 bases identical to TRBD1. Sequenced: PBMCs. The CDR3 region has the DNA TGTGCCAGCAGTAGAACAGGGGCTGGCACCGGGGAGCTGTTTTTT. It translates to CASSRTGAGTGELFF.